The 15 T cell receptor beta chains below all came from one sample that was sequenced in a study of cytomegalovirus exposure and HLA in healthy donors (dated by TCRdb to 2016 to 2017). The library was obtained by the immunoSEQ multiplex PCR assay. For the multiplex PCR, a mixture combining 60 forward primers for TCR Vbeta segments and 13 reverse primers for TCR Jbeta segments was used. TCRdb's version of the immuneACCESS table is confined to in-frame rearrangements and falls short of the full clone set. An unresolved V gene accounts for under half of the shortfall where checked; the remainder is of unknown origin. The sample table lists some 81,000 clones, more than 65% of them with a count of one. Of the sample, around 10% is held by the ten largest clones. The sample comprised PBMCs. All receptors derive from a woman in her thirties or forties in good health and CMV-seropositive.

V usage is TRBV30 and J usage is TRBJ1-1; TRBD1 is a possible D gene (6 bases). Between the trimmed V and J ends, which lost 3 bases and 2 bases, there was a span of 10 bases. The CDR3 consists of 13 residues. Germline V lookup: CDR1 GTSNPN, CDR2 SVGIG (reference sequence). The CDR3, as DNA: TGTGCCTGGAGACAGGGCAGAAACACTGAAGCTTTCTTT. This codes for CAWRQGRNTEAFF.

The chain employs TRBV2 and TRBJ1-4; 10 bases fit TRBD1. Trimming at V came to 7 bases and at J to 6 bases, leaving 5 bases not matched to a gene. The CDR3 consists of 14 residues. The V gene's germline CDR1 is SNHLY and CDR2 FYNNEI. CDR3 nucleotide sequence: TGTGCCAGCATATGGGGGACAGGGGATGAAAAACTGTTTTTT. Translated, it gives CASIWGTGDEKLFF.

The J gene is TRBJ2-3, the V gene TRBV6-6, with 7 bases identical to TRBD2. Trimming at V came to 5 bases and at J to 0 bases, leaving 8 bases not matched to a gene. The CDR3 covers 16 residues. The germline gives CDR1 MNHNY, CDR2 SVGAGI (reference sequence). The CDR3 nucleotides read TGTGCCAGCAGTGGACAACTAGCGAAAAGCACAGATACGCAGTATTTT. Protein: CASSGQLAKSTDTQYF.

J is TRBJ2-5 and V is TRBV5-4, with D possibly TRBD1 on 6 matching bases. CDR1 is SGHNT and CDR2 is YYREEE in the germline V gene (reference sequence). With 0 bases removed from V and 2 bases from J, the gap between germline ends came to 11 bases. CDR3 size: 15 residues. The CDR3, as DNA: TGTGCCAGCAGCTTGGATTTGGACAGTCAAGAGACCCAGTACTTC. It specifies CASSLDLDSQETQYF.

The CDR3 here is CASSKTSGGTDTQYF. CDR3 nucleotides: TGTGCCAGTAGTAAGACTAGCGGGGGCACAGATACGCAGTATTTT. The chain employs TRBV19 and TRBJ2-3, with 11 bases aligning to TRBD2. Trimming cost V 4 bases and J 1 base; bases outside gene matches: 1. This CDR3 contains 15 residues. Germline-derived CDR1 and CDR2 are LNHDA and SQIVND (reference sequence).

This clone was picked up a small number of times. A junction end diverges from the germline sequence, so it may reflect a read error. This chain links TRBV7-7 with TRBJ2-2; D perhaps matches TRBD1 (5 bases). This CDR3 comprises 14 residues. Germline-derived CDR1 and CDR2 are SSHAT and FNYEAQ (reference sequence). CDR3 sequence (DNA): TGTGCTAGCAGCTTAAGCAGGGTCACCGGGGAGCTGTTTTTT. Protein product: CASSLSRVTGELFF.

This clone turned up a few times. The chain links TRBV5-6 to TRBJ2-7, with 8 bases matching TRBD1. The CDR3 loop spans 15 amino acids. The germline CDR1 and CDR2 sequences are SGHDT and YYEEEE. V lost 2 bases and J lost 4; bases outside the gene matches: 8. This CDR3 reads CASSLSGGFYYEQYF. The DNA for the CDR3 is TGTGCCAGCAGCTTATCAGGGGGCTTTTATTACGAGCAGTACTTC.

The chain is built from TRBV18 and TRBJ2-2; 8 positions agree with TRBD1. The CDR3 extends over 15 amino acids. Trimming removed 4 bases from V and 1 base from J; junction bases left unmatched: 2. CDR1 KGHSH and CDR2 LQKENI come from the germline V gene. This CDR3 is CASSRGTGNTGELFF. In nucleotides, the CDR3 is TGTGCCAGCTCACGGGGGACAGGGAACACCGGGGAGCTGTTTTTT.

This chain joins TRBV27 and TRBJ1-5, with 8 bases that match TRBD1. CDR1 and CDR2 (germline): MNHEY, SMNVEV (reference sequence). J was trimmed by 3 bases and V by 4 bases; bases with no gene match: 2. This CDR3 is built from 14 residues. The CDR3 nucleotides are TGTGCCAGCAGTTCAGGGGGCATCAATCAGCCCCAGCATTTT. This codes for CASSSGGINQPQHF.

This clone was observed a few times. The chain carries TRBV6-5 and TRBJ2-5; D unclear. The length of the CDR3 is 13 residues. Trimming removed 6 bases from V and 1 base from J, with 9 bases in between. CDR1 MNHEY and CDR2 SVGAGI come from the germline V gene. CDR3 sequence reads: CASSLGSQETQYF. The CDR3 bases are TGTGCCAGCAGCCTCGGGTCCCAAGAGACCCAGTACTTC.

J is TRBJ1-1 and V is TRBV10-2; no clear D. The length of the CDR3 is 14 residues. Germline-derived CDR1 and CDR2 are WSHSY and SAAADI. V lost 3 bases to trimming and J lost 5 bases, with 13 bases between them. DNA of the CDR3: TGCGCCAGCAGTGACTTGATTGTGAGGACTGAAGCTTTCTTT. This encodes CASSDLIVRTEAFF.

The V and J genes are TRBV7-2 and TRBJ2-3, with 8 bases that match TRBD1. CDR3 length: 15 amino acids. Germline V gene lookup returns CDR1 SGHTA and CDR2 FQGNSA. J gave up 3 bases and V 5 bases, and 7 bases lay outside the gene matches. In nucleotides, the CDR3 is TGTGCCAGCAGCCCAACGGACAGGGCGACAGATACGCAGTATTTT. It codes for CASSPTDRATDTQYF. Using reference TRBV7-2 and TRBJ2-3 for the parts outside the CDR3, the full variable domain is GAGVSQSPSNKVTEKGKDVELRCDPISGHTALYWYRQSLGQGLEFLIYFQGNSAPDKSGLPSDRFSAERTGGSVSTLTIQRTQQEDSAVYLCASSPTDRATDTQYFGPGTRLTVL.

The CDR3, as DNA: TGTGCCAGCAGCTTATTTCCAAACAGGGACACTGAAGCTTTCTTT. Amino acid sequence: CASSLFPNRDTEAFF. The J gene is TRBJ1-1, the V gene TRBV7-9, with TRBD1 as a possible D gene (6 bases). The CDR3 is 15 residues long. Trimming removed 2 bases from V and 3 bases from J, with 13 bases in between. Per germline, CDR1 SEHNR and CDR2 FQNEAQ (reference sequence).

The chain joins TRBV7-2 to TRBJ2-1; D is undetermined. Trimming removed 3 bases at V and 7 bases at J, with 19 bases between. The CDR3 has 16 residues. CDR1 and CDR2 from the germline V gene are SGHTA and FQGNSA. CDR3 bases: TGTGCCAGCAGCTTTAATCAGGTTCGTCCTGGGAATGAGCAGTTCTTC. Residues: CASSFNQVRPGNEQFF.

The chain carries TRBV5-1 and TRBJ2-2; TRBD1 is a possible D gene (5 bases). V lost 1 base to trimming and J lost 4 bases, with 14 bases between them. Germline CDR1 reads SGHRS; CDR2 reads YFSETQ. The CDR3 is made up of 16 amino acids. The CDR3 DNA follows: TGCGCCAGCAGCTTGTCGGGCAGGGTAACCACCGGGGAGCTGTTTTTT. Protein: CASSLSGRVTTGELFF. Combining the CDR3 with reference TRBV5-1 and TRBJ2-2 gives the whole variable domain KAGVTQTPRYLIKTRGQQVTLSCSPISGHRSVSWYQQTPGQGLQFLFEYFSETQRNKGNFPGRFSGRQFSNSRSEMNVSTLELGDSALYLCASSLSGRVTTGELFFGEGSRLTVL.